Listed below are T cell receptor beta chains from one sample, sequenced in a study of cytomegalovirus exposure and HLA in healthy donors. Method: immunoSEQ multiplex PCR; TCRdb's copy keeps in-frame clones and lacks some. This table has 150,000 to 200,000 clones, around 80% appearing once. The sequencing input was PBMCs. The receptors originated from a woman younger than 35 in good health and CMV-seronegative. CDR3s leave out the opening cysteine and the closing phenylalanine or tryptophan. Some rows have no size entry. The others give once, few or many, or a class for an expanded clone.

>TRBV19|-
ASTPKGTMNTEAF
>TRBV7-9|-
ASSLELGVNTEAF
>TRBV5-1|-
ASSPVVWGENILYEQY
>TRBV25-1|-
ASSEFGGGIFSYNEQF
>TRBV19|-
ASTGTVSGNTIY
>TRBV19|-
ASSKGDAGDQPQH
>TRBV5-6|few
ASSLGETGGSTEAF
>TRBV11-2|-
ASSLGRVGYGYT
>TRBV19|-
ASSMRASQPFSGANVLT
>TRBV10-2|-
ASSERDFTYNEQF
>TRBV10-3|-
AISERGTGEQPQH
>TRBV28|-
ASSLPLDREDLYEQY
>TRBV6-9|-
ASLRAFGNIQY
>TRBV6-1|-
ASRSPTATNYGYT
>TRBV18|-
ASSQQGAGNEQF
>TRBV7-9|-
ASSSDWDSNYGYT
>TRBV6-1|-
ASSRPPPLANEQF
>TRBV28|-
ATGGQGYLNEQF
>TRBV5-6|-
ASSFRDYGYT
>TRBV18|-
ASSPKGGQGASNGYT
>TRBV19|-
ASTLLGLAAGADTQY
>TRBV7-8|-
ASSSKAGDPADTQY
>TRBV11-3|-
ASSSTNTGELF
>TRBV15|-
ATSTRGTLSDTEAF
>TRBV27|few
ASSPLHTLGANVLT
>TRBV28|-
ASSSGGRGSYEQY
>TRBV7-9|-
ASSLTASTDTQY